The subject of this entry is one T cell receptor (beta chain). Antigen unknown. Germline and junction disagree at one end, which may indicate a read error. Libraries for TCRalpha and TCRbeta carried sample barcodes and unique molecular identifiers via 5'RACE. Each CDR3 protein gets one entry after TCRdb re-called the 5' RACE reads with MiXCR. The sample has about 390,000 distinct CDR3 sequences; approximately 16% are singletons. This sample was included in a study of T-cell memory formation after mild COVID-19. Study as a whole: Largely donor-specific TCR clusters were found. General study findings and limits: Contracting clones from day 15 to 85 had balanced CD4/CD8; later expanders favoured CD4+.

CDR3 length: 10 amino acids. CDR1 is DFQATT, CDR2 SNEGSKA, per germline (reference sequence). The sample consisted of PBMCs or a T cell subset sorted from them (not recorded which). The TCR comes from a young man who had mild COVID-19 (a few samples of this study predate the infection). Cell type and time point are not known. The rearrangement links TRBV20-1 to TRBJ1-1; D unresolved. The CDR3 DNA follows: TGCAGTGCTAGAGCGGCGGAGGCTCCCTTT. Protein product: CSARAAEAPF.